These 4 T cell receptor beta chains were sequenced from one sample in a study of blood T cells in healthy people across ages. A second PCR of 7 to 11 cycles used a sample-barcoded 5' primer and a J-beta primer mix. One entry per CDR3 protein results from TCRdb running MiXCR on the 5' RACE reads. The sample lists about 1.6 million distinct CDR3 sequences; 34% were seen once. Sample: blood. These receptors originate from a woman in her thirties in good health.

Regarding this clonotype: The junction departs from the called germline gene at one end, perhaps through a read error. This chain links TRBV27 with TRBJ2-5, with D possibly TRBD1 on 6 matching bases. This CDR3 is 14 amino acids long. CDR1 is MNHEY, CDR2 SMNVEV, per germline (reference sequence). The CDR3 coding sequence is TGTGCCAGCAGTCCGGGACACCAGCAAGAGACCCGGTACTTC. This sequence encodes CASSPGHQQETRYF.

This clonotype was detected ten times or more. The chain is built from TRBV4-1 and TRBJ2-5; tentatively, D is TRBD2 (5 bases). Germline lookup yields CDR1 MGHRA and CDR2 YSYEKL. The V and J ends lost 5 bases and 0 bases respectively, with 10 bases between them. The CDR3 sequence is 14 residues long. The CDR3 DNA reads TGCGCCAGCAGCACCACCGGGGACCAAGAGACCCAGTACTTC. Translation gives CASSTTGDQETQYF.

The rearrangement links TRBV6-4 to TRBJ2-5; 10 bases fit TRBD2. Germline V gene data show CDR1 as MRHNA and CDR2 as SNTAGT. J lost 11 bases, V lost 6 bases, and 15 bases had no gene match. This CDR3 contains 15 residues. The DNA of the CDR3 is TGTGCCAGCAGCCACGGGGCTAGCGGGAGTCATGAGCAGTACTTC. It yields the protein CASSHGASGSHEQYF.

This clonotype was seen many times. The chain combines TRBV2 with TRBJ2-7, with 7 nucleotides matching TRBD2. The CDR3 has 14 residues. Germline V gives CDR1 SNHLY, CDR2 FYNNEI. V shed 6 bases, J shed 2 bases, and the junction held 7 bases outside the gene matches. The CDR3 region is CASRFVTSAYEQYF. CDR3 nucleotides: TGTGCCAGCAGATTTGTTACTAGCGCCTACGAGCAGTACTTC.